The clone carrying this TCR beta chain was counted a few times. Its matching antigen is unknown. These data belong to a study of beta chain features in type 1 diabetes. Across the whole study: Investigators examined 107,917,701 sorted cells across all samples. Study-level findings and limits: Since sequencing was performed on cDNA, cells with high TCR expression could be over-represented.

This CDR3 is 9 amino acids long. Trimming shortened V by 8 bases and J by 10 bases, and 8 bases separated the two germline ends. Germline V CDR1 and CDR2: DFQATT, SNEGSKA (reference sequence). Sequenced material consisted of expressed TCRB transcripts (all of the isolated RNA was reverse transcribed). Measured with immunoSEQ multiplex PCR; TCRdb has only the in-frame clones, and not every one. This table holds some 360,000 clones, about 18% found once. The rearrangement links TRBV20-1 to TRBJ1-4; the D is unclear. The sequenced material came from naive CD4+ T cells from blood. The sequence derives from a young woman in good health. CDR3 sequence: CSLRGKLFF. DNA of the CDR3: TGCAGTCTCAGAGGAAAACTGTTTTTT.